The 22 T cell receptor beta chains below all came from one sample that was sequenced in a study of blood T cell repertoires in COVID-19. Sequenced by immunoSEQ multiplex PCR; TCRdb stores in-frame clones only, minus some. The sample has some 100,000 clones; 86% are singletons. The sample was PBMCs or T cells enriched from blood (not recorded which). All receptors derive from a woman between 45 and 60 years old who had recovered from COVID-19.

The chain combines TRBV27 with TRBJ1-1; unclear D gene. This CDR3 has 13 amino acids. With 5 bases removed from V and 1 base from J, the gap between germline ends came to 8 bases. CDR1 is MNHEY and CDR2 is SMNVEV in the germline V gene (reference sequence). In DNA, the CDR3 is TGTGCCAGCAGTCGCGTGAGGAACACTGAAGCTTTCTTT. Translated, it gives CASSRVRNTEAFF.

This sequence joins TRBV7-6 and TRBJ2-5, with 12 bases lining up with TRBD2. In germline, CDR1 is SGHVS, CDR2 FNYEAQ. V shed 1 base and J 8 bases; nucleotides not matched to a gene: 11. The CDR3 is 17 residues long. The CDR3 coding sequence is TGTGCCAGCAGCTTAGGGACTAGCGGGGCCGGTTTGGGTACCCAGTACTTC. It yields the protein CASSLGTSGAGLGTQYF.

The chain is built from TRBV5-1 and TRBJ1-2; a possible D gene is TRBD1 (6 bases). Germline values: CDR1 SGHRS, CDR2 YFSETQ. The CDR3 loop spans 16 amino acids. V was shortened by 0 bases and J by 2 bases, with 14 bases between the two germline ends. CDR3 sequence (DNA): TGCGCCAGCAGCTTGGGGCCAACCGGACAGAACTATGGCTACACCTTC. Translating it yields CASSLGPTGQNYGYTF.

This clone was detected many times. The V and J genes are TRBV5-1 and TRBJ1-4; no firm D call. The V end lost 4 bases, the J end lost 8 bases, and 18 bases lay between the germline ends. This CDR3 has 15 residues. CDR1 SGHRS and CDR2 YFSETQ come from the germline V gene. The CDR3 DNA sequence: TGCGCCAGCAGCCGCAACACGGGGAGAGGGGAAAAACTGTTTTTT. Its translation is CASSRNTGRGEKLFF.

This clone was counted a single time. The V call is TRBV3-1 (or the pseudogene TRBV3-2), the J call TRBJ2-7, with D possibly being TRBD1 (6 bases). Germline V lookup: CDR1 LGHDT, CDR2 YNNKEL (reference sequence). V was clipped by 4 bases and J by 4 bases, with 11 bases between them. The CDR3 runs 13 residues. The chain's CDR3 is CASSLGRGYEQYF. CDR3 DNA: TGTGCCAGCAGCCTGGGCAGGGGTTACGAGCAGTACTTC.

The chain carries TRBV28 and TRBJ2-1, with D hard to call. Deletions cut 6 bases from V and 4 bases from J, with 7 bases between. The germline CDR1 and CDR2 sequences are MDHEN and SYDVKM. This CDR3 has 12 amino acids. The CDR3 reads CASRGPYNEQFF. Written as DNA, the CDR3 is TGTGCCAGCAGGGGCCCTTACAATGAGCAGTTCTTC.

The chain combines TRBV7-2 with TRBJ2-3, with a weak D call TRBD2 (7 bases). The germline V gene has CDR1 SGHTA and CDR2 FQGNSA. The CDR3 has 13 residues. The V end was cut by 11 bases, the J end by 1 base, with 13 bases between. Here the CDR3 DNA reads TGTGCCCTTCGAGGGGGGGGCACAGATACGCAGTATTTT. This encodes CALRGGGTDTQYF.

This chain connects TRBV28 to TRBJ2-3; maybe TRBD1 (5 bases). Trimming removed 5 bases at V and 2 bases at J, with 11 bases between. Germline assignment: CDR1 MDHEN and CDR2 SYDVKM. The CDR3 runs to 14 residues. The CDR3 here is CASSRRQNTDTQYF. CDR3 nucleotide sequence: TGTGCCAGCAGTAGGAGACAGAACACAGATACGCAGTATTTT.

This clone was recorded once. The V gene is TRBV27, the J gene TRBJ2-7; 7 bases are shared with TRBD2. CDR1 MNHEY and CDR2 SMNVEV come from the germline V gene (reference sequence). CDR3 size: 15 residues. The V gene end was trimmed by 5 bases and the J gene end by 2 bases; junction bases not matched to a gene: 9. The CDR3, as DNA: TGTGCCAGCAGTCCTACGATGGGAGGGCCCTACGAGCAGTACTTC. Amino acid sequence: CASSPTMGGPYEQYF.

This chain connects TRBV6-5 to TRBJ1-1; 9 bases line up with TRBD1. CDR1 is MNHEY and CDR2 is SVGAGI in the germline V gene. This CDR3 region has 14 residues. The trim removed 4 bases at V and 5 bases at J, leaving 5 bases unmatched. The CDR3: CASSSGTGLTEAFF. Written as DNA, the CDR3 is TGTGCCAGCAGTTCTGGGACAGGGCTTACTGAAGCTTTCTTT.

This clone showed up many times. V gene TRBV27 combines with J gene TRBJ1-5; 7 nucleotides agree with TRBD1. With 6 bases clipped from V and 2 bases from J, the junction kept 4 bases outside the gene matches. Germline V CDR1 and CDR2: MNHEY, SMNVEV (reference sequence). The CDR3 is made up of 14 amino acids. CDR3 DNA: TGTGCCAGCAGGGATACAGGGGGCAATCAGCCCCAGCATTTT. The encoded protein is CASRDTGGNQPQHF.

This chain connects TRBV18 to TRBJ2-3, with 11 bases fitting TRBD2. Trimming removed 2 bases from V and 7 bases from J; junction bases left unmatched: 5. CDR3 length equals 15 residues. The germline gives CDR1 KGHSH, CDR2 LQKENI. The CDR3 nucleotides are TGTGCCAGCTCACCAACTAGCGGGGGTGACAATACGCAGTATTTT. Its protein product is CASSPTSGGDNTQYF.

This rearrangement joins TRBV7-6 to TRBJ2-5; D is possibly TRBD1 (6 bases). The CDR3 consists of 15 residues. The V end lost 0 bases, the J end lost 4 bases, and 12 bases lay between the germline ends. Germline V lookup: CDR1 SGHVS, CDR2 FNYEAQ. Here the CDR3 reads CASSLAGRGVETQYF. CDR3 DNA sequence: TGTGCCAGCAGCTTAGCGGGCAGGGGCGTAGAGACCCAGTACTTC. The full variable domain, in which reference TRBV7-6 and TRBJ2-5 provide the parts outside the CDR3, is GAGVSQSPRYKVTKRGQDVALRCDPISGHVSLYWYRQALGQGPEFLTYFNYEAQQDKSGLPNDRFSAERPEGSISTLTIQRTEQRDSAMYRCASSLAGRGVETQYFGPGTRLLVL.

The CDR3 protein is CASSLSSSPGPQHF. The CDR3 nucleotides are TGTGCCAGCAGCTTGTCTTCCAGCCCGGGGCCCCAGCATTTT. This sequence joins TRBV5-6 and TRBJ1-5; D call uncertain. V lost 1 base and J lost 9, with 14 bases in between. CDR1 SGHDT and CDR2 YYEEEE come from the germline V gene. This CDR3 is built from 14 residues. The full variable domain, in which reference TRBV5-6 and TRBJ1-5 provide the parts outside the CDR3, is DAGVTQSPTHLIKTRGQQVTLRCSPKSGHDTVSWYQQALGQGPQFIFQYYEEEERQRGNFPDRFSGHQFPNYSSELNVNALLLGDSALYLCASSLSSSPGPQHFGDGTRLSIL.

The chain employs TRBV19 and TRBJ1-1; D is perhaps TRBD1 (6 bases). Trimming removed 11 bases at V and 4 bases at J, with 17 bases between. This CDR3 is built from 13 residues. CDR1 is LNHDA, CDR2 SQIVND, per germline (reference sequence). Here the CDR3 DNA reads TGTGCCTCCAAGACAGGTTTCGGCACTGAAGCTTTCTTT. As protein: CASKTGFGTEAFF. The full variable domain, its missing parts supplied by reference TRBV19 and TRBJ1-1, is DGGITQSPKYLFRKEGQNVTLSCEQNLNHDAMYWYRQDPGQGLRLIYYSQIVNDFQKGDIAEGYSVSREKKESFPLTVTSAQKNPTAFYLCASKTGFGTEAFFGQGTRLTVV.

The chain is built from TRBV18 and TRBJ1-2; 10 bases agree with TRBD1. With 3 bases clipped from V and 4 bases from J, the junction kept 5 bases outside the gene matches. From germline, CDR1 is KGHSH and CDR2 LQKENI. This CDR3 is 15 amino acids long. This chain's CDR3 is CASSPGTGEVYGYTF. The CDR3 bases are TGTGCCAGCTCACCGGGGACAGGGGAAGTCTATGGCTACACCTTC.

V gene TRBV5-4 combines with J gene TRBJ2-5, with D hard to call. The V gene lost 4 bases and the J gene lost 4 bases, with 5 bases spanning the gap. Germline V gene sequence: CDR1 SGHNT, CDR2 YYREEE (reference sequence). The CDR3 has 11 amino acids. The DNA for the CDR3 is TGTGCCAGCAGCAGCCGAGAGACCCAGTACTTC. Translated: CASSSRETQYF.

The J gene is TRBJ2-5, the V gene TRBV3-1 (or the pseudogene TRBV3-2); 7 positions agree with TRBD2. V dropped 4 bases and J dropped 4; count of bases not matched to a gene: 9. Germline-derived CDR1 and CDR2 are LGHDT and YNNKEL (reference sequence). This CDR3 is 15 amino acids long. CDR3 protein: CASSPRDGGLETQYF. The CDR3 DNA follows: TGTGCCAGCAGCCCTCGGGACGGGGGGTTAGAGACCCAGTACTTC.

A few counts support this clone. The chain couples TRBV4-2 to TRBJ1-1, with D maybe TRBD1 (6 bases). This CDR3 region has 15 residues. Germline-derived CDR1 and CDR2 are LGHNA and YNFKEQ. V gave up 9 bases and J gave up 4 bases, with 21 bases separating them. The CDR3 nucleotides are TGTGCCAGTAGAGAACTGGGACAATCGAGCACTGAAGCTTTCTTT. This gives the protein CASRELGQSSTEAFF.

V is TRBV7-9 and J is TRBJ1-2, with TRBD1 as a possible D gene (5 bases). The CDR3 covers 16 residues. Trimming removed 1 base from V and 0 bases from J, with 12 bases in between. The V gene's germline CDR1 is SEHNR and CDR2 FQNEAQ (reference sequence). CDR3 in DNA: TGTGCCAGCAGCTTAGGAATGCGACAGACTAACTATGGCTACACCTTC. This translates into CASSLGMRQTNYGYTF.

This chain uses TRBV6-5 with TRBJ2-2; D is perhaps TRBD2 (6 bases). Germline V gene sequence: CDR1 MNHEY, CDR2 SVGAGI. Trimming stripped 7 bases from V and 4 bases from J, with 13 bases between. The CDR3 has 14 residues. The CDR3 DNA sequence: TGTGCCAGCACCAGGGACTTACTCACCGGGGAGCTGTTTTTT. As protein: CASTRDLLTGELFF.

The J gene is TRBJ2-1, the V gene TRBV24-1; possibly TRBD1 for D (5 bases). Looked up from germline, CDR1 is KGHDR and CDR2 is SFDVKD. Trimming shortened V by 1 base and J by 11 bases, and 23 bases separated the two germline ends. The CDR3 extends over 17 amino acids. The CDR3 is CATSDFRGLGLPQKQFF. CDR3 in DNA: TGTGCCACCAGTGATTTTAGGGGCTTAGGTTTGCCTCAAAAGCAGTTCTTC.